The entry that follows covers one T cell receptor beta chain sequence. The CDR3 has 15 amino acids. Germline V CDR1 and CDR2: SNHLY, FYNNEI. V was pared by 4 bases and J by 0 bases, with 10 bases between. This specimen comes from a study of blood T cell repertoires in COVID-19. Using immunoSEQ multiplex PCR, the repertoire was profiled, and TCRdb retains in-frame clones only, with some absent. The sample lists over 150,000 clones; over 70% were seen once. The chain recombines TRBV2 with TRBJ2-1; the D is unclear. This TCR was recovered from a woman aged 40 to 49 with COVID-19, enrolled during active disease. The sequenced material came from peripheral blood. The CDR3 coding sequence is TGTGCCAGCAGTGGGCGGCTTTCCTCCTACAATGAGCAGTTCTTC. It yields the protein CASSGRLSSYNEQFF.